The 18 T cell receptor beta chains in this list originate from one sample, sequenced in a study of control samples from healthy donors and cancer patients. Assay: immunoSEQ multiplex PCR; the TCRdb copy retains only in-frame clones and omits some. The sample lists 100,000 to 150,000 clones, 85% to 95% seen once, with 0.5% to 0.7% in the top ten. The sample taken for sequencing was PBMCs. These receptors were taken from a man older than 75 with head and neck cancer.

J is TRBJ2-2 and V is TRBV7-2; tentatively, D is TRBD2 (6 bases). This CDR3 has 16 amino acids. Trimming pared 4 bases from V and 3 bases from J, leaving 15 bases between. The germline gives CDR1 SGHTA, CDR2 FQGNSA. The CDR3 sequence: CASSSGRRADTGELFF. The CDR3 region has the DNA TGTGCCAGCAGCTCAGGCAGGAGGGCTGACACCGGGGAGCTGTTTTTT.

V is TRBV19 and J is TRBJ1-1; D may be TRBD1 (6 bases). V gave up 10 bases and J gave up 4 bases, with 22 bases separating them. Germline V lookup: CDR1 LNHDA, CDR2 SQIVND (reference sequence). The CDR3 totals 15 residues. Here the CDR3 reads CATGVGGAGGTEAFF. As DNA, the CDR3 is TGTGCCACCGGAGTCGGGGGGGCCGGGGGCACTGAAGCTTTCTTT.

V and J are TRBV9 and TRBJ2-7; 12 bases are shared with TRBD2. Germline lookup yields CDR1 SGDLS and CDR2 YYNGEE. The CDR3 extends over 15 amino acids. The J segment lost 3 bases and the V segment lost 3 bases, leaving 4 bases of the junction unmatched. The chain's CDR3 is CASSGGLAGFYEQYF. In nucleotides, the CDR3 is TGTGCCAGCAGCGGCGGACTAGCGGGATTCTACGAGCAGTACTTC.

The chain combines TRBV7-2 with TRBJ2-1; D is possibly TRBD2 (6 bases). Germline V gene sequence: CDR1 SGHTA, CDR2 FQGNSA. CDR3 length: 16 residues. The V end was cut by 7 bases, the J end by 10 bases, with 26 bases between. As DNA, the CDR3 is TGTGCCAGCACCTTGGAGGGGCTAGCCCCTGCGGGAGAGCAGTTCTTC. Its translation is CASTLEGLAPAGEQFF.

The sample holds one count of this clone. V is TRBV7-2 and J is TRBJ2-5, with D possibly being TRBD1 (6 bases). This CDR3 comprises 13 residues. CDR1 and CDR2 (germline): SGHTA, FQGNSA. V was shortened by 5 bases and J by 5 bases, with 12 bases between the two germline ends. CDR3 in amino acids: CASSRGQSETQYF. CDR3 DNA: TGTGCCAGCAGCCGTGGACAGTCGGAGACCCAGTACTTC.

The V and J genes are TRBV14 and TRBJ2-3; 14 nucleotides align to TRBD2. The CDR3 length is 19 residues. After removal of 0 bases from V and 0 bases from J, the junction contained 5 bases not matched to a gene. Germline values: CDR1 SGHDN, CDR2 FVKESK. The CDR3 loop is CASSQDRRLAGGSTDTQYF. DNA for the CDR3: TGTGCCAGCAGCCAAGACCGGAGACTAGCGGGGGGGAGCACAGATACGCAGTATTTT. The full variable domain, in which reference TRBV14 and TRBJ2-3 provide the parts outside the CDR3, is EAGVTQFPSHSVIEKGQTVTLRCDPISGHDNLYWYRRVMGKEIKFLLHFVKESKQDESGMPNNRFLAERTGGTYSTLKVQPAELEDSGVYFCASSQDRRLAGGSTDTQYFGPGTRLTVL.

The chain joins TRBV18 to TRBJ1-1, with D perhaps TRBD1 (5 bases). The CDR3 sequence is 13 residues long. V dropped 6 bases and J dropped 4 bases, with 12 bases sitting between them. CDR1 and CDR2 from the germline V gene are KGHSH and LQKENI. In nucleotides, the CDR3 is TGTGCCAGCTCGCAGGGATCCGCCACTGAAGCTTTCTTT. This encodes CASSQGSATEAFF.

The chain carries TRBV2 and TRBJ2-2, with 7 positions matching TRBD1. V was pared by 7 bases and J by 6 bases, with 5 bases of the junction left unmatched. This CDR3 region has 13 residues. Germline-derived CDR1 and CDR2 are SNHLY and FYNNEI. In DNA form, the CDR3 reads TGTGCCAGCAAGGGACAGCGGTCCGGGGAGCTGTTTTTT. Translating it yields CASKGQRSGELFF.

The V gene is TRBV23-1, the J gene TRBJ2-7; 11 bases are a match to TRBD1. TRBV23-1 is sorted into the ORF group, with uncertain function. V lost 2 bases to trimming and J lost 3 bases; unmatched junction nucleotides: 6. The CDR3 consists of 16 residues. The chain's CDR3 is CASSQDTGTGGYEQYF. In DNA form, the CDR3 reads TGCGCCAGCAGTCAAGACACCGGGACAGGGGGCTACGAGCAGTACTTC.

The chain recombines TRBV5-1 with TRBJ1-5; D is perhaps TRBD1 (5 bases). Germline CDR1 SGHRS, CDR2 YFSETQ. V was clipped by 4 bases and J by 1 base, with 15 bases between them. This CDR3 spans 16 amino acids. In DNA, the CDR3 is TGCGCCAGCAGCCGGGGGGATCAAGGGAGCAATCAGCCCCAGCATTTT. Encoded protein: CASSRGDQGSNQPQHF. Supplemented by reference TRBV5-1 and TRBJ1-5, the full variable domain reads KAGVTQTPRYLIKTRGQQVTLSCSPISGHRSVSWYQQTPGQGLQFLFEYFSETQRNKGNFPGRFSGRQFSNSRSEMNVSTLELGDSALYLCASSRGDQGSNQPQHFGDGTRLSIL.

The chain carries TRBV4-3 and TRBJ1-2, with 10 bases aligning to TRBD1. Germline V gene lookup returns CDR1 LGHNA and CDR2 YSLEER. The trim removed 0 bases at V and 5 bases at J, leaving 6 bases unmatched. The CDR3 runs 16 residues. The chain's CDR3 is CASSQDSTGGKYGYTF. Here the CDR3 DNA reads TGCGCCAGCAGCCAAGATTCGACAGGGGGCAAGTATGGCTACACCTTC.

This chain links TRBV5-8 with TRBJ2-5; the match to TRBD1 covers 9 bases. Per the germline V gene, CDR1 is SGHTS and CDR2 is YDEGEE. The CDR3 totals 16 residues. Losses at the gene ends were 0 bases for V and 8 bases for J; bases not matched to a gene: 11. The CDR3 DNA sequence: TGTGCCAGCAGCTTGGGGATCGGGACAGGGACGGAAACCCAGTACTTC. This codes for CASSLGIGTGTETQYF.

This clone was observed a single time. The chain uses TRBV18 and TRBJ1-4; D is undetermined. Per germline, CDR1 KGHSH and CDR2 LQKENI. Trimming stripped 3 bases from V and 7 bases from J, with 12 bases between. The CDR3 contains 14 residues. CDR3 DNA sequence: TGTGCCAGCTCACCCAAACACGTTTCTGAAAAACTGTTTTTT. This encodes CASSPKHVSEKLFF.

The J gene is TRBJ2-1, the V gene TRBV5-4, with TRBD2 matching 11 bases. The CDR3 runs to 16 residues. The germline gives CDR1 SGHNT, CDR2 YYREEE (reference sequence). The V gene end was trimmed by 1 base and the J gene end by 4 bases; junction bases not matched to a gene: 4. The CDR3 reads CASSLSPSGGYNEQFF. As DNA, the CDR3 is TGTGCCAGCAGCTTGAGCCCTAGCGGGGGGTACAATGAGCAGTTCTTC.

The J gene is TRBJ2-5, the V gene TRBV5-1, with D maybe TRBD1 (5 bases). V dropped 5 bases and J dropped 1 base, with 12 bases sitting between them. CDR3 size: 14 residues. CDR1 and CDR2 from the germline V gene are SGHRS and YFSETQ. CDR3 sequence (DNA): TGCGCCAGCAGGTTCTCAGGGTCCCAAGAGACCCAGTACTTC. Its protein is CASRFSGSQETQYF.

The J gene is TRBJ1-4, the V gene TRBV7-2, with D possibly TRBD1 on 5 matching bases. The CDR3 length is 16 residues. Per the germline V gene, CDR1 is SGHTA and CDR2 is FQGNSA. Trimming took off 5 bases at V and 3 bases at J, with 16 bases between the two ends. CDR3 sequence reads: CASSARRWGSNEKLFF. The CDR3 region has the DNA TGTGCCAGCAGCGCCCGTCGTTGGGGGTCTAATGAAAAACTGTTTTTT.

The CDR3 spells CASRRDGYNEQFF. DNA for the CDR3: TGTGCCAGCAGAAGGGACGGATACAATGAGCAGTTCTTC. This rearrangement joins TRBV12-3 or TRBV12-4 to TRBJ2-1, with D perhaps given as TRBD1 or TRBD2 (5 bases each). V was cut by 6 bases and J by 4 bases, with 10 bases left in between. The CDR3 has 13 amino acids.

The chain has TRBV5-6 and TRBJ2-7, with D possibly TRBD1 on 6 matching bases. Germline-derived CDR1 and CDR2 are SGHDT and YYEEEE. With 4 bases removed from V and 4 bases from J, the gap between germline ends came to 12 bases. The CDR3 has 13 amino acids. CDR3 nucleotides: TGTGCCAGCAGCGGACTGACAGGATACGAGCAGTACTTC. It specifies CASSGLTGYEQYF.